This entry lists 12 T cell receptor beta chains sequenced from one sample in a study of cytomegalovirus exposure and HLA in healthy donors. PCR involved 60 Vbeta and 13 Jbeta primers. The assay was immunoSEQ multiplex PCR, and TCRdb's table has in-frame clones only and misses some. Here the sample spans 40,000 or so clones, 70% to 80% being singletons. The sample consisted of PBMCs. The receptors stem from a man aged 25-45 years in good health and CMV-seronegative.

This chain joins TRBV5-1 and TRBJ2-4; 9 bases agree with TRBD1. J lost 2 bases, V lost 4 bases, and 4 bases had no gene match. The germline gives CDR1 SGHRS, CDR2 YFSETQ. This CDR3 region has 15 residues. CDR3 in amino acids: CASSDTGGTKNIQYF. The CDR3 nucleotides are TGCGCCAGCAGCGACACAGGGGGCACCAAAAACATTCAGTACTTC.

In this sample, this clone turned up a few times. The chain carries TRBV5-4 and TRBJ2-3, with 10 bases aligning to TRBD2. Looked up from germline, CDR1 is SGHNT and CDR2 is YYREEE (reference sequence). The J segment lost 8 bases and the V segment lost 0 bases, leaving 6 bases of the junction unmatched. The CDR3 spans 15 residues. CDR3 residues: CASSLGVAGGATQYF. The CDR3 bases are TGTGCCAGCAGCTTGGGGGTAGCGGGAGGTGCTACGCAGTATTTT.

The rearrangement links TRBV28 to TRBJ2-7; TRBD1 matches at 9 bases. Germline CDR1 reads MDHEN; CDR2 reads SYDVKM. There are 14 residues in the CDR3. Losses at the gene ends were 4 bases for V and 5 bases for J; bases not matched to a gene: 6. The CDR3 is CASSWGTGWDEQYF. The CDR3 DNA is TGTGCCAGCAGTTGGGGGACAGGGTGGGACGAGCAGTACTTC.

The V gene is TRBV14, the J gene TRBJ1-2; no firm D call. The CDR3 totals 16 residues. The ends were cut back, 1 base at V and 4 bases at J, with 16 bases in the middle. CDR1 SGHDN and CDR2 FVKESK come from the germline V gene. The CDR3: CASSQGIVRPSYGYTF. CDR3 nucleotide sequence: TGTGCCAGCAGCCAAGGAATCGTCAGGCCCAGCTATGGCTACACCTTC.

V usage is TRBV18 and J usage is TRBJ2-1, with 9 nucleotides matching TRBD2. After removal of 3 bases from V and 4 bases from J, the junction contained 4 bases not matched to a gene. The CDR3 totals 15 residues. Germline assignment: CDR1 KGHSH and CDR2 LQKENI. The CDR3 reads CASSPGLALYNEQFF. In nucleotides, the CDR3 is TGTGCCAGCTCACCGGGACTAGCCCTATACAATGAGCAGTTCTTC.

The chain uses TRBV7-6 and TRBJ2-7; TRBD2 agrees at 8 bases. Looked up from germline, CDR1 is SGHVS and CDR2 is FNYEAQ. The CDR3 totals 19 residues. Losses at the gene ends were 3 bases for V and 1 base for J; bases not matched to a gene: 17. In DNA, the CDR3 is TGTGCCAGCAGCTTGGCTCCAACTACGCTAGCGGGTGTTTCCTACGAGCAGTACTTC. Translation gives CASSLAPTTLAGVSYEQYF.

The chain carries TRBV2 and TRBJ2-7; TRBD2 agrees at 7 bases. The CDR3 has 16 amino acids. Germline lookup yields CDR1 SNHLY and CDR2 FYNNEI. V shed 6 bases, J shed 1 base, and the junction held 12 bases outside the gene matches. CDR3: CASRPSGAGVSYEQYF. The CDR3 DNA follows: TGTGCCAGCAGGCCCAGCGGGGCGGGAGTTTCCTACGAGCAGTACTTC. Drawing the rest from reference TRBV2 and TRBJ2-7, the complete variable domain is EPEVTQTPSHQVTQMGQEVILRCVPISNHLYFYWYRQILGQKVEFLVSFYNNEISEKSEIFDDQFSVERPDGSNFTLKIRSTKLEDSAMYFCASRPSGAGVSYEQYFGPGTRLTVT.

The chain combines TRBV15 with TRBJ2-1, with D unclear. The CDR3 covers 16 residues. Germline V gives CDR1 LNHNV, CDR2 YYDKDF (reference sequence). The V gene lost 1 base and the J gene lost 6 bases, with 16 bases spanning the gap. CDR3 nucleotides: TGTGCCACCAGCAGAGCAGCTGAAGTCGCAGGCAATGAGCAGTTCTTC. It translates to CATSRAAEVAGNEQFF.

In this sample, this clone turned up once. The chain joins TRBV11-2 to TRBJ1-1; weak D call: TRBD1 (5 bases). V lost 3 bases and J 6 bases, leaving 11 bases between the germline ends. Per germline, CDR1 SGHAT and CDR2 FQNNGV. The CDR3 loop spans 13 amino acids. DNA of the CDR3: TGTGCCAGCAGCTTTCAGGGTTCGTCTGAAGCTTTCTTT. Residues: CASSFQGSSEAFF.

This rearrangement joins TRBV7-8 to TRBJ2-2, with 7 nucleotides matching TRBD1. Germline lookup yields CDR1 SGHVS and CDR2 FQNEAQ. The CDR3 length is 15 residues. The J segment lost 0 bases and the V segment lost 6 bases, leaving 4 bases of the junction unmatched. CDR3 region: CASRPGTANTGELFF. The CDR3 nucleotides read TGTGCCAGCAGACCCGGGACAGCGAACACCGGGGAGCTGTTTTTT. The variable domain in full, with the rest retrieved from reference TRBV7-8 and TRBJ2-2, is GAGVSQSPRYKVAKRGQDVALRCDPISGHVSLFWYQQALGQGPEFLTYFQNEAQLDKSGLPSDRFFAERPEGSVSTLKIQRTQQEDSAVYLCASRPGTANTGELFFGEGSRLTVL.

The chain has TRBV9 and TRBJ2-7; D may be TRBD2 (6 bases). Between the trimmed V and J ends, which lost 6 bases and 2 bases, there was a span of 15 bases. This CDR3 region has 14 residues. Germline V gene data show CDR1 as SGDLS and CDR2 as YYNGEE. The CDR3 DNA follows: TGTGCCAGCAATTCCGGGGGATGGACCTACGAGCAGTACTTC. As protein: CASNSGGWTYEQYF.

The chain combines TRBV11-2 with TRBJ2-5; D possibly corresponds to TRBD2 (6 bases). The CDR3 runs to 15 residues. The germline V gene has CDR1 SGHAT and CDR2 FQNNGV. V was pared by 3 bases and J by 3 bases, with 14 bases between. The CDR3 is CASSFGGRNEETQYF. In DNA form, the CDR3 reads TGTGCCAGCAGCTTCGGGGGAAGAAACGAAGAGACCCAGTACTTC.